What follows describes a single TCR beta chain. What it binds is not known. This entry belongs to a study of T cell responses to AZD1222 COVID-19 vaccine. In the study overall: Second-dose schedules of about 4 or about 12 weeks were combined. General observations from the study: Repertoires were sampled only after the peak T cell response. Unmutated variant regions are reportedly targeted by nearly half of spike-specific TCRs. The donor cohort was predominantly white British with a female majority, and clonal diversity may have been underestimated.

In germline, CDR1 is LGHDT, CDR2 YNNKEL (reference sequence). This CDR3 is 18 amino acids long. Trimming pared 0 bases from V and 3 bases from J, leaving 20 bases between. Libraries were prepared by immunoSEQ multiplex PCR; TCRdb keeps only in-frame clonotypes and omits some of them. The table has about 140,000 clones, around 89% seen once. The TCR was taken from an adult in good health. The sequencing here drew on peripheral blood, taken on day 0 of AZD1222 vaccination. The J gene is TRBJ1-2, the V gene TRBV3-1 (or the pseudogene TRBV3-2); D ambiguous. CDR3 in DNA: TGTGCCAGCAGCCAAGAAATCGTAAGGGATAGAAGGTACTATGGCTACACCTTC. It translates to CASSQEIVRDRRYYGYTF.